This TCR beta chain was profiled in a study of blood T cells in healthy people across ages. A J-beta primer mix and a sample-barcoded 5' primer were used in a second PCR of roughly 6 to 12 cycles. TCRdb reprocessed the 5' RACE reads via MiXCR and lists one record per CDR3 protein. This repertoire shows more than 550,000 distinct CDR3 sequences, 22% found once; its top ten account for around a fifth. Those donating, healthy Caucasian individuals from Russia, were aged roughly 6 to 90. Germline CDR1 and CDR2: MGHDK and SYGVNS. The V end was cut by 2 bases, the J end by 5 bases, with 9 bases between. The CDR3 covers 13 residues.

The material sequenced was blood. The chain carries TRBV25-1 and TRBJ2-5; possible D gene TRBD1, 5 bases. The TCR originated in a man between 65 and 85 years old in good health. For the CDR3, the DNA is TGTGCCAGCAGTGAAGACAGTGGGGAGACCCAGTACTTC. Amino acid sequence: CASSEDSGETQYF.